The 15 T cell receptor beta chains below all came from one sample that was sequenced in a study of brain T cells in children with intractable seizures. Libraries were prepared by immunoSEQ multiplex PCR; TCRdb keeps only in-frame clonotypes and omits some of them. This table holds around 38,000 clones, around nine tenths found once. Sequencing used peripheral blood, obtained at surgery. These receptors were obtained from a girl aged 2 to 9 with tuberous sclerosis and intractable seizures.

This clone was counted only a few times. The chain links TRBV9 to TRBJ1-4; TRBD1 agrees at 7 bases. The V segment lost 4 bases and the J segment 4 bases; nucleotides outside the gene matches: 7. The V gene's germline CDR1 is SGDLS and CDR2 YYNGEE. The CDR3 is made up of 15 amino acids. This CDR3 reads CASSPRQGVNEKLFF. The CDR3 DNA reads as TGTGCCAGCAGCCCCCGACAGGGAGTTAATGAAAAACTGTTTTTT.

The V and J genes are TRBV3-1 (or the pseudogene TRBV3-2) and TRBJ1-2; D is perhaps TRBD1 (6 bases). From germline, CDR1 is LGHDT and CDR2 YNNKEL (reference sequence). The CDR3 spans 13 residues. V was trimmed by 1 base and J by 8 bases, leaving 11 bases between them. The DNA for the CDR3 is TGTGCCAGCAGCCAAGTGACAGGTCGCGGCTACACCTTC. Encoded protein: CASSQVTGRGYTF.

The chain has TRBV12-5 and TRBJ1-6; D gene uncertain. Trimming removed 5 bases from V and 7 bases from J, with 12 bases in between. The germline gives CDR1 LGHNT, CDR2 FRNRAP. CDR3 size: 14 residues. In DNA form, the CDR3 reads TGTGCTAGTGGTGCCGAGCCTGGAAATTCACCCCTCCACTTT. Encoded protein: CASGAEPGNSPLHF.

This chain joins TRBV27 and TRBJ2-3; 7 bases map to TRBD1. The germline V gene has CDR1 MNHEY and CDR2 SMNVEV (reference sequence). V trimming: 6 bases; J trimming: 1 base; junction bases outside the gene matches: 4. There are 14 residues in the CDR3. CDR3 protein: CASRRQGRTDTQYF. As DNA, the CDR3 is TGTGCCAGCAGAAGACAGGGCCGCACAGATACGCAGTATTTT.

This clone was observed a few times. DNA for the CDR3: TGTGCCAGCATCGCCGAGGTTTCGAACACCGGGGAGCTGTTTTTT. The encoded protein is CASIAEVSNTGELFF. The chain is built from TRBV9 and TRBJ2-2, with D hard to call. The CDR3 consists of 15 residues. Germline V lookup: CDR1 SGDLS, CDR2 YYNGEE. The V gene lost 6 bases and the J gene lost 0 bases, with 12 bases spanning the gap. Looking up the rest from reference TRBV9 and TRBJ2-2 gives the full variable domain: DSGVTQTPKHLITATGQRVTLRCSPRSGDLSVYWYQQSLDQGLQFLIQYYNGEERAKGNILERFSAQQFPDLHSELNLSSLELGDSALYFCASIAEVSNTGELFFGEGSRLTVL.

This clone was detected once. The J gene is TRBJ2-1, the V gene TRBV19; TRBD1 matches 9 bases. This CDR3 spans 14 amino acids. Germline V lookup: CDR1 LNHDA, CDR2 SQIVND (reference sequence). The V segment lost 6 bases and the J segment 4 bases; nucleotides outside the gene matches: 4. The CDR3 is CASRGQGRYNEQFF. The CDR3 DNA reads TGTGCCAGTAGGGGACAGGGTAGGTACAATGAGCAGTTCTTC.

This clone was detected only a few times. J is TRBJ1-2 and V is TRBV12-5, with TRBD1 identical over 7 bases. The V segment lost 2 bases and the J segment 11 bases; nucleotides outside the gene matches: 11. The germline V gene encodes CDR1 LGHNT and CDR2 FRNRAP. The length of the CDR3 is 14 residues. This chain's CDR3 is CASGLTDRVPYYTF. Here the CDR3 DNA reads TGTGCTAGTGGTTTGACAGACAGGGTGCCCTATTACACCTTC.

This clone appeared a single time. The chain links TRBV9 to TRBJ2-6, with no clear D. Germline CDR1 and CDR2: SGDLS and YYNGEE. CDR3 length: 15 residues. Deletions cut 3 bases from V and 2 bases from J, with 9 bases between. CDR3 sequence: CASSARIAGANVLTF. Here the CDR3 DNA reads TGTGCCAGCAGCGCCCGAATAGCTGGGGCCAACGTCCTGACTTTC.

V usage is TRBV24-1 and J usage is TRBJ1-2; 7 positions agree with TRBD1. CDR1 and CDR2 from the germline V gene are KGHDR and SFDVKD. The CDR3 extends over 13 amino acids. Trimming cost V 5 bases and J 6 bases; bases outside gene matches: 5. For the CDR3, the DNA is TGTGCCACCAGTGTGGACAGGACGCATGGCTACACCTTC. Translating it yields CATSVDRTHGYTF.

The chain uses TRBV9 and TRBJ1-1, with D uncertain. This CDR3 comprises 13 residues. Trimming pared 0 bases from V and 3 bases from J, leaving 6 bases between. The germline V gene encodes CDR1 SGDLS and CDR2 YYNGEE. CDR3: CASSVAGDTEAFF. CDR3 coding DNA: TGTGCCAGCAGCGTAGCAGGAGACACTGAAGCTTTCTTT.

The chain joins TRBV27 to TRBJ2-7, with TRBD2 matching over 7 bases. The CDR3 is made up of 13 amino acids. After removal of 5 bases from V and 2 bases from J, the junction contained 3 bases not matched to a gene. In germline, CDR1 is MNHEY, CDR2 SMNVEV (reference sequence). Here the CDR3 DNA reads TGTGCCAGCAGTCTCGGGGGGACCTACGAGCAGTACTTC. Protein sequence: CASSLGGTYEQYF.

The sample holds one count of this clone. The chain carries TRBV30 and TRBJ2-3; TRBD1 or TRBD2 may be the D gene (5 bases each). The CDR3 consists of 14 residues. V lost 4 bases to trimming and J lost 0 bases, with 11 bases between them. Per germline, CDR1 GTSNPN and CDR2 SVGIG (reference sequence). The chain's CDR3 is CAWTPGPSTDTQYF. As DNA, the CDR3 is TGTGCCTGGACTCCGGGACCAAGCACAGATACGCAGTATTTT.

The chain is built from TRBV6-5 and TRBJ1-5; no firm D call. Deletions cut 2 bases from V and 0 bases from J, with 8 bases between. This CDR3 is built from 15 residues. Germline-derived CDR1 and CDR2 are MNHEY and SVGAGI. CDR3 amino acids: CASSYEEDSNQPQHF. The DNA for the CDR3 is TGTGCCAGCAGTTACGAAGAAGATAGCAATCAGCCCCAGCATTTT.

This chain connects TRBV2 to TRBJ1-2; D gene unclear. Germline CDR1 reads SNHLY; CDR2 reads FYNNEI. V was trimmed by 0 bases and J by 6 bases, leaving 14 bases between them. The CDR3 sequence is 15 residues long. The CDR3 coding sequence is TGTGCCAGCAGTGAAGCGCTTACCCTTATAAATGGCTACACCTTC. It is translated as CASSEALTLINGYTF.

The sample holds one count of this clone. The V call is TRBV2, the J call TRBJ1-5; 10 bases fit TRBD1. CDR3 size: 15 residues. J lost 6 bases, V lost 6 bases, and 8 bases had no gene match. The germline CDR1 and CDR2 sequences are SNHLY and FYNNEI. CDR3 in DNA: TGTGCCAGCAGCGAGACAGGGGGCAGGAGTCAGCCCCAGCATTTT. Amino acids: CASSETGGRSQPQHF. Combining the CDR3 with reference TRBV2 and TRBJ1-5 gives the whole variable domain EPEVTQTPSHQVTQMGQEVILRCVPISNHLYFYWYRQILGQKVEFLVSFYNNEISEKSEIFDDQFSVERPDGSNFTLKIRSTKLEDSAMYFCASSETGGRSQPQHFGDGTRLSIL.